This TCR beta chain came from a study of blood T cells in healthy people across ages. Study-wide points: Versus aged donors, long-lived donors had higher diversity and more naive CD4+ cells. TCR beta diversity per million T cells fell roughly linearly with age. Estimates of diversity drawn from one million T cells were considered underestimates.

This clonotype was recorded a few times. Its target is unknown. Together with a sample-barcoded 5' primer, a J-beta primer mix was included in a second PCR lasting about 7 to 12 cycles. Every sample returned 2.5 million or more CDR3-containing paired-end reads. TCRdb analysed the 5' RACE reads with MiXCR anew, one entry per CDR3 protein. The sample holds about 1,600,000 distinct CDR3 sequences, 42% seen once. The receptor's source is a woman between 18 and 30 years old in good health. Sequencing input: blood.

The CDR3 reads CASSQELLASDEQFF. DNA of the CDR3: TGCGCCAGCAGCCAAGAGTTACTAGCGAGCGATGAGCAGTTCTTC. The J gene is TRBJ2-1, the V gene TRBV4-1, with 7 positions matching TRBD2. From germline, CDR1 is MGHRA and CDR2 YSYEKL. The CDR3 loop spans 15 amino acids. Trimming cost V 0 bases and J 8 bases; bases outside gene matches: 7.